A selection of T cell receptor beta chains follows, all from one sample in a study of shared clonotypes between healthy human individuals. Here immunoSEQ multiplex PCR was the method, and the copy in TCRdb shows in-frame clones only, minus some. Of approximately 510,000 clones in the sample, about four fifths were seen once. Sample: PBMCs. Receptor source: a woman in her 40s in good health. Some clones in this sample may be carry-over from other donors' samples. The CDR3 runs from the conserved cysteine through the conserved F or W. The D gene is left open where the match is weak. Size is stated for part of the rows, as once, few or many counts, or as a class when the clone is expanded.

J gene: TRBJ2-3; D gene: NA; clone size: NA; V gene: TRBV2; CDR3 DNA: TGTGCCAGCAGTGGGGAAAGAGATACGCAGTATTTT; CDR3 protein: CASSGERDTQYF
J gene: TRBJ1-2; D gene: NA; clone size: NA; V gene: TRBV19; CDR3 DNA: TGTGCCAGTAGTACCCAGGGGAAGGGGAACTATGGCTACACCTTC; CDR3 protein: CASSTQGKGNYGYTF
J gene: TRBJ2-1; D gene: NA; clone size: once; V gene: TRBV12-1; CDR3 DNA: TGTGCCAGCAGCTTCATCTACAACAATGAGCAGTTCTTC; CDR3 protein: CASSFIYNNEQFF
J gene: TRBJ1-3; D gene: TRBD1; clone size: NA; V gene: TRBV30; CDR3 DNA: TGTGCCTGGAGGGCCGGGACAGTTAGCTCTGGAAACACCATATATTTT; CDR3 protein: CAWRAGTVSSGNTIYF
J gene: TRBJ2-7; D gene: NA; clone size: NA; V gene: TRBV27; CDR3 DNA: TGTGCCAGCAGTCTCATTAGCGGACTCTACGAGCAGTACTTC; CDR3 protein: CASSLISGLYEQYF
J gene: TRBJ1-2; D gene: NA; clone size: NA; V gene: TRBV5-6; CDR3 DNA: TGTGCCAGCAGCTTGGGGCCAGGGAGAGGCTACACCTTC; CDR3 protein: CASSLGPGRGYTF
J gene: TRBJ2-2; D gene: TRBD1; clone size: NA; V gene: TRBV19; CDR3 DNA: TGTGCCAGTACCACGACAGGGGGCTTTCTTCCGAACACCGGGGAGCTGTTTTTT; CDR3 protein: CASTTTGGFLPNTGELFF
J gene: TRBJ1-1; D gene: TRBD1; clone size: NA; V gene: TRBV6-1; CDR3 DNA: TGTGCCAGCAGACCCGGACAGGGTAGCACTGAAGCTTTCTTT; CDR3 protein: CASRPGQGSTEAFF
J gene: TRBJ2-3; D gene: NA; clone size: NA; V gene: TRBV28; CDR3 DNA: TGTGCCAGCAGTCCTGGGGACCGCGGTGTTGGCACAGATACGCAGTATTTT; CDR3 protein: CASSPGDRGVGTDTQYF
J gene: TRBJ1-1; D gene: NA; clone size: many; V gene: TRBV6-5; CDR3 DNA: TGTGCCAGCAGTTACTCGCTACAGGGAGGGAACACTGAAGCTTTCTTT; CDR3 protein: CASSYSLQGGNTEAFF